Listed here are 16 T cell receptor beta chains from one sample, sequenced in a study of blood T cell repertoires in COVID-19. The data were produced by immunoSEQ multiplex PCR, yet TCRdb's version contains in-frame clones alone and is incomplete. The sample gives about 59,000 clones, approximately 79% of which show up once; more than 3% is in the top ten. Sequences were obtained from peripheral blood. Receptor source: a man aged 60-69 years with acute or convalescent COVID-19.

The J gene is TRBJ2-7, the V gene TRBV19; tentatively, D is TRBD1 (6 bases). Germline lookup yields CDR1 LNHDA and CDR2 SQIVND (reference sequence). Deletions cut 8 bases from V and 4 bases from J, with 15 bases between. The CDR3 loop spans 13 amino acids. CDR3 protein: CASSQGKEYEQYF. The CDR3 region has the DNA TGTGCCAGTTCACAGGGTAAGGAATACGAGCAGTACTTC. The variable domain in full, with the rest retrieved from reference TRBV19 and TRBJ2-7, is DGGITQSPKYLFRKEGQNVTLSCEQNLNHDAMYWYRQDPGQGLRLIYYSQIVNDFQKGDIAEGYSVSREKKESFPLTVTSAQKNPTAFYLCASSQGKEYEQYFGPGTRLTVT.

The genes are TRBV2 and TRBJ2-7; 13 bases fit TRBD2. CDR3 length equals 15 residues. The ends lost 6 bases at V and 3 bases at J; junction bases unmatched: 5. The germline CDR1 and CDR2 sequences are SNHLY and FYNNEI. In nucleotides, the CDR3 is TGTGCCAGCAGAGCCGGACTAGCGGGAGTCTACGAGCAGTACTTC. It specifies CASRAGLAGVYEQYF.

CDR3 residues: CASSRPAGIQETQYF. The CDR3 region has the DNA TGTGCCAGCAGCCGTCCCGCGGGGATACAAGAGACCCAGTACTTC. This chain joins TRBV2 and TRBJ2-5; possibly TRBD2 for D (6 bases). The ends were cut back, 6 bases at V and 2 bases at J, with 16 bases in the middle. CDR1 is SNHLY, CDR2 FYNNEI, per germline. CDR3 length: 15 residues.

V is TRBV6-5 and J is TRBJ2-2; TRBD1 agrees at 8 bases. The CDR3 has 16 residues. The germline gives CDR1 MNHEY, CDR2 SVGAGI. Trimming cost V 1 base and J 6 bases; bases outside gene matches: 7. As DNA, the CDR3 is TGTGCCAGCAGTTACTTCGGACAGGGTCTGGCCGGGGAGCTGTTTTTT. Protein sequence: CASSYFGQGLAGELFF.

The rearrangement joins TRBV28 to TRBJ2-2, with D perhaps matching TRBD2 (6 bases). Between the trimmed V and J ends, which lost 9 bases and 3 bases, there was a span of 11 bases. CDR1 is MDHEN, CDR2 SYDVKM, per germline. The CDR3 length is 13 residues. CDR3 sequence reads: CASGLIYTGELFF. The DNA of the CDR3 is TGTGCCAGTGGACTAATCTACACCGGGGAGCTGTTTTTT.

The rearrangement joins TRBV3-1 (or the pseudogene TRBV3-2) to TRBJ2-3; D unclear. The CDR3 totals 16 residues. V lost 3 bases and J lost 0, with 13 bases in between. Germline-derived CDR1 and CDR2 are LGHDT and YNNKEL (reference sequence). The CDR3 region has the DNA TGTGCCAGCAGCCAGATCCTAGTGGCTAGCACAGATACGCAGTATTTT. Its protein product is CASSQILVASTDTQYF.

The chain uses TRBV24-1 and TRBJ2-5; D ambiguous. Germline CDR1 KGHDR, CDR2 SFDVKD. This CDR3 is 13 amino acids long. V was shortened by 9 bases and J by 2 bases, with 12 bases between the two germline ends. The CDR3 DNA reads as TGTGCCACCCTCGCAGAAGATCAAGAGACCCAGTACTTC. This codes for CATLAEDQETQYF.

This chain connects TRBV27 to TRBJ1-4, with 11 bases lining up with TRBD1. Unmatched junction bases numbered 12, after V lost 5 bases and J lost 7 bases. Germline V lookup: CDR1 MNHEY, CDR2 SMNVEV (reference sequence). CDR3 length: 17 amino acids. In DNA, the CDR3 is TGTGCCAGCAGTCCTAGGGACAGGGGGAAGATAGTTGAAAAACTGTTTTTT. Residues: CASSPRDRGKIVEKLFF.

The chain links TRBV5-1 to TRBJ2-3; 8 bases are a match to TRBD2. V dropped 7 bases and J dropped 3; count of bases not matched to a gene: 4. Germline CDR1 and CDR2: SGHRS and YFSETQ. The CDR3 covers 13 residues. The CDR3 is CASSPGGTDTQYF. The DNA of the CDR3 is TGCGCCAGCTCCCCGGGGGGGACAGATACGCAGTATTTT.

V and J are TRBV19 and TRBJ2-1; D is undetermined. V dropped 0 bases and J dropped 7 bases, with 13 bases sitting between them. The CDR3 runs to 15 residues. Germline V CDR1 and CDR2: LNHDA, SQIVND (reference sequence). CDR3 loop: CASSIDPNAGNEQFF. The CDR3 DNA sequence: TGTGCCAGTAGTATAGACCCTAACGCCGGGAATGAGCAGTTCTTC.

The chain employs TRBV7-2 and TRBJ2-5, with D possibly TRBD2 on 6 matching bases. The CDR3 has 14 residues. CDR1 is SGHTA and CDR2 is FQGNSA in the germline V gene. V lost 5 bases and J lost 5, with 15 bases in between. In DNA, the CDR3 is TGTGCCAGCAGCGCCGGAGGGATCCGCGAGACCCAGTACTTC. Amino acids: CASSAGGIRETQYF.

This clone was seen more than once but under ten times. CDR3 sequence: CASSKAKVGQPQHF. The CDR3 coding sequence is TGTGCCAGCAGCAAAGCAAAAGTTGGCCAGCCCCAGCATTTT. The chain has TRBV21-1 and TRBJ1-5; the D call of TRBD1 is as the table states it, not checked on the DNA. TRBV21-1 is designated a pseudogene. The CDR3 has 14 residues.

The CDR3 DNA reads as TGTGCCACCAGCAGACCCTGGGCGGGTAACTCTCAGCCCCAGCATTTT. Its protein is CATSRPWAGNSQPQHF. The chain has TRBV15 and TRBJ1-5; D gene unclear. The CDR3 sequence is 16 residues long. V lost 2 bases, J lost 6 bases, and 17 bases lay in between. Germline loops: CDR1 LNHNV, CDR2 YYDKDF (reference sequence). Supplemented by reference TRBV15 and TRBJ1-5, the full variable domain reads DAMVIQNPRYQVTQFGKPVTLSCSQTLNHNVMYWYQQKSSQAPKLLFHYYDKDFNNEADTPDNFQSRRPNTSFCFLDIRSPGLGDTAMYLCATSRPWAGNSQPQHFGDGTRLSIL.

The chain has TRBV19 and TRBJ2-1, with 9 positions matching TRBD2. V gave up 5 bases and J gave up 8 bases; unmatched junction bases: 16. Germline CDR1 reads LNHDA; CDR2 reads SQIVND (reference sequence). CDR3 length equals 17 residues. The CDR3 nucleotides read TGTGCCAGTAGTTCATTTAGCGGGAGAGCGACTATATATGAGCAGTTCTTC. It is translated as CASSSFSGRATIYEQFF.

The chain uses TRBV5-6 and TRBJ1-1; D is unresolved. This CDR3 contains 13 residues. Deletions cut 4 bases from V and 3 bases from J, with 10 bases between. Germline V lookup: CDR1 SGHDT, CDR2 YYEEEE. The CDR3 DNA follows: TGTGCCAGCAGCCTGGAGTCGGACACTGAAGCTTTCTTT. Amino acid sequence: CASSLESDTEAFF.

This clone has more than one count but fewer than ten. The chain combines TRBV19 with TRBJ1-2, with D maybe TRBD1 (6 bases). V shed 4 bases and J shed 4 bases, with 10 bases lying between them. The V gene's germline CDR1 is LNHDA and CDR2 SQIVND (reference sequence). The CDR3 has 13 amino acids. The CDR3 is CASSTQGSYGYTF. For the CDR3, the DNA is TGTGCCAGTAGTACACAGGGTTCCTATGGCTACACCTTC.